The present entry profiles one T cell receptor beta chain with its context. Its specificity is not known. In the same sample, other DNA sequences code for this CDR3. CD8 cells classed as naive were CD45RO-negative and positively selected for CCR7, excluding terminally differentiated effector memory CD45RA+ cells. This specimen belongs to a study of shared clonotypes between healthy human individuals. Study findings and constraints: Shared clonotypes across all four donors exceeded non-shared ones in generation probability. Sequencing depth was expected to affect clonotype sharing among donors.

CDR1 and CDR2 from the germline V gene are MDHEN and SYDVKM. This CDR3 has 14 amino acids. Trimming removed 1 base at V and 4 bases at J, with 10 bases between. The repertoire was sequenced with immunoSEQ multiplex PCR; TCRdb's copy has only in-frame clones and lacks some. The table shows about 580,000 clones, with 98% occurring only once. Material: naive CD8+ T cells sorted from blood. This TCR was sampled from a man aged 30 to 39 in good health. The genes are TRBV28 and TRBJ1-1; weak D call: TRBD1 (6 bases). The CDR3 protein is CASSLSGVGTEAFF. In DNA, the CDR3 is TGTGCCAGCAGTTTATCAGGGGTGGGCACTGAAGCTTTCTTT.